The 6 T cell receptor beta chains in this list originate from one sample, sequenced in a study of blood T cell repertoires in COVID-19. The data were produced by immunoSEQ multiplex PCR, yet TCRdb's version contains in-frame clones alone and is incomplete. The data contain some 100,000 clones, approximately 89% of them singletons. Sequenced: peripheral blood. These receptors all come from a man between 45 and 60 years old with acute or convalescent COVID-19.

This chain links TRBV6-4 with TRBJ1-1; TRBD1 matches at 9 bases. From germline, CDR1 is MRHNA and CDR2 SNTAGT. The CDR3 runs to 12 residues. J lost 11 bases, V lost 6 bases, and 7 bases had no gene match. CDR3 region: CASRGTGSVAFF. The CDR3 DNA reads TGTGCCAGCAGAGGGACAGGGAGTGTTGCTTTCTTT.

The genes are TRBV11-2 and TRBJ2-5, with a possible D match to TRBD1 (5 bases). The CDR3 spans 11 residues. The V end lost 5 bases, the J end lost 7 bases, and 8 bases lay between the germline ends. Germline V lookup: CDR1 SGHAT, CDR2 FQNNGV. CDR3 in amino acids: CASSPQGTQYF. In nucleotides, the CDR3 is TGTGCCAGCAGCCCCCAGGGGACCCAGTACTTC.

This clone was found once. This chain uses TRBV5-6 with TRBJ2-7; no reliable D call. V was cut by 3 bases and J by 4 bases, with 8 bases left in between. CDR3 length equals 12 residues. Germline loops: CDR1 SGHDT, CDR2 YYEEEE. The CDR3: CASSSSRYEQYF. The CDR3 nucleotides read TGTGCCAGCAGCTCCTCGAGATACGAGCAGTACTTC.

CDR3 in DNA: TGTGCCAGTAATCTTCTGGGACAGGGAGTAGGCAATCAGCCCCAGCATTTT. It yields the protein CASNLLGQGVGNQPQHF. The J gene is TRBJ1-5, the V gene TRBV19, with 9 bases fitting TRBD1. Germline trimming cut 7 bases from V and 2 bases from J; bases unmatched to any gene: 12. The CDR3 spans 17 residues. CDR1 LNHDA and CDR2 SQIVND come from the germline V gene (reference sequence).

The V gene is TRBV5-4, the J gene TRBJ1-1; D gene unclear. Germline lookup yields CDR1 SGHNT and CDR2 YYREEE (reference sequence). The CDR3 consists of 13 residues. Deletions cut 0 bases from V and 10 bases from J, with 13 bases between. The CDR3 region has the DNA TGTGCCAGCAGCTTGGTCGCGAGGGAGGGAGCTTTCTTT. This gives the protein CASSLVAREGAFF.

This chain connects TRBV30 to TRBJ2-3; 9 nucleotides agree with TRBD2. J was trimmed by 2 bases and V by 8 bases; bases with no gene match: 5. Germline CDR1 is GTSNPN and CDR2 is SVGIG (reference sequence). This CDR3 comprises 13 residues. CDR3 residues: CALEREDTDTQYF. The CDR3 DNA sequence: TGTGCCCTGGAGCGGGAGGACACAGATACGCAGTATTTT.